These 12 T cell receptor beta chains were sequenced from one sample in a study of cytomegalovirus exposure and HLA in healthy donors (dated by TCRdb to the late 2010s). The protocol used for the library was the immunoSEQ multiplex PCR assay. The multiplex PCR relied on a mix of 60 forward primers for TCR Vbeta segments and 13 reverse primers for TCR Jbeta segments. The table was pulled from immuneACCESS by TCRdb, which kept in-frame rearrangements only. Such tables lose some clones; where checked, under half of the loss comes from unresolved V genes, and the rest has no known cause. The sample data list around 100,000 clones, and approximately 80% of these were observed just once. Clones ranked in the top ten supply 8.5% to 10% of the sample. Sequences were obtained from PBMCs. The source is a male donor in good health and CMV-seropositive.

The V and J genes are TRBV5-1 and TRBJ1-6; maybe TRBD1 (6 bases). V lost 3 bases and J lost 9, with 19 bases in between. Germline-derived CDR1 and CDR2 are SGHRS and YFSETQ. The CDR3 runs to 16 residues. The CDR3 loop reads CASSSNGQGMGSPLHF. CDR3 bases: TGCGCCAGCAGCTCAAACGGGCAGGGGATGGGTTCACCCCTCCACTTT. The full variable domain, completed using reference TRBV5-1 and TRBJ1-6, is KAGVTQTPRYLIKTRGQQVTLSCSPISGHRSVSWYQQTPGQGLQFLFEYFSETQRNKGNFPGRFSGRQFSNSRSEMNVSTLELGDSALYLCASSSNGQGMGSPLHFGNGTRLTVT.

This chain connects TRBV19 to TRBJ1-2; D not certain. This CDR3 has 14 amino acids. Per germline, CDR1 LNHDA and CDR2 SQIVND (reference sequence). V lost 0 bases, J lost 0 bases, and 5 bases lay in between. The CDR3 is CASSIDPANYGYTF. The CDR3 region has the DNA TGTGCCAGTAGTATAGACCCGGCTAACTATGGCTACACCTTC.

CDR3 region: CASSAVTSGNTGELFF. As DNA, the CDR3 is TGTGCCAGCAGTGCCGTAACTAGCGGGAACACCGGGGAGCTGTTTTTT. The chain links TRBV25-1 to TRBJ2-2; 8 nucleotides agree with TRBD2. The CDR3 length is 16 residues. V shed 4 bases and J 1 base; nucleotides not matched to a gene: 5. Per germline, CDR1 MGHDK and CDR2 SYGVNS.

The chain has TRBV5-1 and TRBJ2-7; 14 bases map to TRBD2. Trimming removed 4 bases from V and 7 bases from J; junction bases left unmatched: 4. CDR3 length equals 14 residues. Germline CDR1 reads SGHRS; CDR2 reads YFSETQ. CDR3 protein: CASSIGTSGREQYF. The CDR3 DNA reads as TGCGCCAGCAGCATCGGGACTAGCGGGAGAGAGCAGTACTTC.

In its sample, this clone was seen once. This rearrangement joins TRBV14 to TRBJ2-7, with D possibly matching TRBD1 (6 bases). The V gene lost 4 bases and the J gene lost 3 bases, with 16 bases spanning the gap. This CDR3 has 15 amino acids. From germline, CDR1 is SGHDN and CDR2 FVKESK. The CDR3 bases are TGTGCCAGCAGCCCGGCCCCCGGGACATACTACGAGCAGTACTTC. It is translated as CASSPAPGTYYEQYF.

The chain uses TRBV6-1 and TRBJ2-7; 9 positions agree with TRBD2. Looked up from germline, CDR1 is MNHNS and CDR2 is SASEGT. J was trimmed by 5 bases and V by 4 bases; bases with no gene match: 6. CDR3 length: 14 residues. The CDR3 spells CASSAPGLANEQYF. The CDR3 DNA reads as TGTGCCAGCAGTGCGCCGGGACTAGCAAACGAGCAGTACTTC.

A single count supports this clone. This chain uses TRBV6-6 with TRBJ1-5, with 7 bases matching TRBD1. Per the germline V gene, CDR1 is MNHNY and CDR2 is SVGAGI (reference sequence). The CDR3 contains 12 residues. V trimming: 5 bases; J trimming: 7 bases; junction bases outside the gene matches: 2. CDR3 DNA sequence: TGTGCCAGCAGTCAAGGGGGCCAGCCCCAGCATTTT. Protein sequence: CASSQGGQPQHF.

The chain recombines TRBV10-3 with TRBJ1-1; possible D gene TRBD1, 6 bases. The germline CDR1 and CDR2 sequences are ENHRY and SYGVKD. CDR3 length: 14 residues. The ends were cut back, 7 bases at V and 0 bases at J, with 12 bases in the middle. The CDR3 loop is CAITPTGLNTEAFF. The CDR3 region has the DNA TGTGCCATCACCCCTACAGGGCTGAACACTGAAGCTTTCTTT.

There are a few counts of this clone. The chain employs TRBV19 and TRBJ1-4, with TRBD1 as a possible D gene (6 bases). CDR3 size: 13 residues. CDR1 is LNHDA, CDR2 SQIVND, per germline (reference sequence). V was clipped by 8 bases and J by 3 bases, with 10 bases between them. CDR3 sequence reads: CASSDSANEKLFF. CDR3 sequence (DNA): TGTGCCAGTTCGGACAGCGCTAATGAAAAACTGTTTTTT.

The V gene is TRBV30, the J gene TRBJ2-5; tentatively, D is TRBD2 (6 bases). CDR1 and CDR2 (germline): GTSNPN, SVGIG (reference sequence). This CDR3 comprises 11 residues. V shed 5 bases and J shed 4 bases, with 8 bases lying between them. CDR3 sequence: CAWGRGETQYF. DNA for the CDR3: TGTGCCTGGGGGCGGGGAGAGACCCAGTACTTC.

This chain links TRBV6-6 with TRBJ2-7, with D perhaps matching TRBD1 (5 bases). The CDR3 consists of 13 residues. V shed 2 bases and J shed 7 bases, with 12 bases lying between them. Germline CDR1 MNHNY, CDR2 SVGAGI (reference sequence). CDR3 sequence (DNA): TGTGCCAGCAGTTACCCGCCAGGGATGGAGCAGTACTTC. Amino acids: CASSYPPGMEQYF.

The chain employs TRBV4-3 and TRBJ2-1; TRBD2 matches 10 bases. The CDR3 runs 18 residues. The ends lost 4 bases at V and 7 bases at J; junction bases unmatched: 16. Germline V gene lookup returns CDR1 LGHNA and CDR2 YSLEER. CDR3 in DNA: TGCGCCAGCAGCCCCCGGACTAGCGGCGCCACCGGAGGTAATGAGCAGTTCTTC. Its translation is CASSPRTSGATGGNEQFF.